This paragraph covers one TCR beta chain sequence. Its antigen is still unknown. This specimen comes from a study of cytomegalovirus exposure and HLA in healthy donors. Study details: Early release data held approximately 81 million unique TCRs from HLA-typed donors.

CDR1 and CDR2 from the germline V gene are GTSNPN and SVGIG (reference sequence). Trimming took 4 bases from V and 10 from J; bases not matched to a gene: 8. CDR3 length: 13 amino acids. Whole-study findings and limits: Productive rates of about 90% or about 30% were seen for most TCR beta V segments in an earlier analysis. As was reported, the classifier diagnosed cytomegalovirus status with high specificity and sensitivity. The majority of TCR sequences were rare, yet some public TCRs appeared in many donors.

Both 60 Vbeta primers and 13 Jbeta primers went into the PCR. The repertoire was sequenced with immunoSEQ multiplex PCR; TCRdb's copy has only in-frame clones and lacks some. The sample shows about 140,000 clones, more than 65% of them seen only once. Material for sequencing was PBMCs. The TCR comes from a young woman in good health and CMV-seronegative. The chain is built from TRBV30 and TRBJ2-1; TRBD2 matches 9 bases. This CDR3 reads CAWTGGREDEQFF. The CDR3 bases are TGTGCCTGGACCGGCGGGAGGGAGGACGAGCAGTTCTTC.